A single sample is the source of the 15 T cell receptor beta chains below, sequenced in a study of CD8 T cells in Susac syndrome. RNA, at roughly 0.45 to 1 ug, was reverse transcribed with random hexamers. TCRdb re-analysed the immunoSEQ multiplex PCR reads in MiXCR, keeping a single row per CDR3 protein. The sample yields more than 150,000 distinct CDR3 sequences, around 95% seen once. Sequenced material: CD4+ T cells from PBMCs. Receptors originate from a human donor with Susac syndrome.

This chain connects TRBV29-1 to TRBJ2-5; D possibly corresponds to TRBD1 (6 bases). The CDR3 contains 13 residues. The germline V and J ends were trimmed by 6 bases and 0 bases, with 11 bases remaining between them. Germline V gene lookup returns CDR1 SQVTM and CDR2 ANQGSEA. This CDR3 is CSVRTGNQETQYF. The CDR3 nucleotides read TGCAGCGTCCGAACAGGGAACCAAGAGACCCAGTACTTC.

The rearrangement links TRBV2 to TRBJ1-6, with D maybe TRBD1 (6 bases). This CDR3 is 14 amino acids long. Germline lookup yields CDR1 SNHLY and CDR2 FYNNEI. Between the trimmed V and J ends, which lost 9 bases and 3 bases, there was a span of 12 bases. The CDR3 here is CASFPDSYNSPLHF. The DNA for the CDR3 is TGTGCCAGTTTCCCGGACAGCTATAATTCACCCCTCCACTTT.

The genes are TRBV7-3 and TRBJ1-1; D may be TRBD1 (6 bases). This CDR3 has 13 residues. V was cut by 8 bases and J by 8 bases, with 18 bases left in between. Germline lookup yields CDR1 SGHTA and CDR2 FQGTGA. The CDR3 protein is CASSLTGASEAFF. The CDR3 nucleotides are TGTGCCAGCTCCTTAACGGGGGCCTCCGAAGCTTTCTTT.

The V and J genes are TRBV20-1 and TRBJ1-5, with 7 bases aligning to TRBD1. Germline V gives CDR1 DFQATT, CDR2 SNEGSKA (reference sequence). The CDR3 runs 13 residues. Trimming took 0 bases from V and 5 from J; bases not matched to a gene: 1. CDR3 sequence (DNA): TGCAGTGCTAGAGAAGGGGGCGATCAGCCCCAGCATTTT. Its protein product is CSAREGGDQPQHF.

The chain has TRBV27 and TRBJ1-6; no clear D. Trimming stripped 6 bases from V and 13 bases from J, with 19 bases between. The germline gives CDR1 MNHEY, CDR2 SMNVEV (reference sequence). This CDR3 comprises 14 residues. CDR3 in DNA: TGTGCCAGCAGCTCTGCCCAACGGGGTAGCCCCCTCCACTTT. This encodes CASSSAQRGSPLHF.

The chain recombines TRBV3-1 with TRBJ2-7, with D possibly TRBD2 on 7 matching bases. The CDR3 is 14 residues long. V was pared by 4 bases and J by 7 bases, with 17 bases between. Germline values: CDR1 LGHDT, CDR2 YNNKEL (reference sequence). The DNA of the CDR3 is TGTGCCAGCAGCCCCGTGGGGGGGCGCGGAGAGCAGTACTTC. Its protein is CASSPVGGRGEQYF.

The CDR3: CAKISSPHYEQYF. CDR3 nucleotide sequence: TGCGCCAAGATATCTAGCCCCCACTACGAGCAGTACTTC. The chain joins TRBV5-1 to TRBJ2-7; TRBD2 might be the D (5 bases). Germline lookup yields CDR1 SGHRS and CDR2 YFSETQ. This CDR3 is built from 13 residues. Trimming cost V 9 bases and J 3 bases, with 16 bases left between them.

This clonotype was seen only once. The chain joins TRBV7-9 to TRBJ1-1; the D gene is possibly TRBD1 (6 bases). CDR1 SEHNR and CDR2 FQNEAQ come from the germline V gene (reference sequence). V was trimmed by 5 bases and J by 6 bases, leaving 16 bases between them. The CDR3 is 14 amino acids. CDR3 in amino acids: CASSITGGGAEAFF. The DNA of the CDR3 is TGTGCCAGCAGCATCACAGGAGGGGGGGCTGAAGCTTTCTTT.

The chain links TRBV12-3 or TRBV12-4 to TRBJ1-2, with D unclear. The length of the CDR3 is 15 residues. Trimming removed 5 bases at V and 6 bases at J, with 19 bases between. The CDR3 region has the DNA TGTGCCAGCAGTCCCCGTTGGGGAGGATACGATGGCTACACCTTC. Its translation is CASSPRWGGYDGYTF.

This clonotype has a handful of counts. V usage is TRBV3-1 and J usage is TRBJ2-7; D ambiguous. Germline CDR1 and CDR2: LGHDT and YNNKEL (reference sequence). The CDR3 contains 13 residues. The germline V and J ends were trimmed by 6 bases and 2 bases, with 11 bases remaining between them. The CDR3 nucleotides read TGTGCCAGCAGTCCAACCGGGCCCTACGAGCAGTACTTC. It codes for CASSPTGPYEQYF.

J is TRBJ2-1 and V is TRBV7-3; 7 nucleotides agree with TRBD1. Germline V lookup: CDR1 SGHTA, CDR2 FQGTGA. The CDR3 is made up of 16 amino acids. V trimming: 2 bases; J trimming: 2 bases; junction bases outside the gene matches: 6. DNA for the CDR3: TGTGCCAGCAGCTTATCCGGGACAGCTGCCTACAATGAGCAGTTCTTC. Translated: CASSLSGTAAYNEQFF.

This clonotype was counted a few times. The chain's CDR3 is CASSGGGSNQPQHF. The CDR3 region has the DNA TGTGCCAGCAGTGGGGGTGGAAGCAATCAGCCCCAGCATTTT. The rearrangement uses TRBV2 and TRBJ1-5; D is unclear. V was cut by 4 bases and J by 1 base, with 8 bases left in between. Looked up from germline, CDR1 is SNHLY and CDR2 is FYNNEI. The CDR3 totals 14 residues.

The genes are TRBV4-2 and TRBJ2-3; D may be TRBD2 (5 bases). From germline, CDR1 is LGHNA and CDR2 YNFKEQ. CDR3 length equals 14 residues. Trimming pared 0 bases from V and 4 bases from J, leaving 8 bases between. CDR3 region: CASSQDLASDTQYF. The CDR3 DNA is TGTGCCAGCAGCCAAGACCTAGCCTCAGATACGCAGTATTTT.

The chain recombines TRBV2 with TRBJ2-5, with TRBD1 matching over 8 bases. This CDR3 contains 15 residues. From germline, CDR1 is SNHLY and CDR2 FYNNEI. V lost 6 bases, J lost 9 bases, and 15 bases stayed unmatched. The chain's CDR3 is CASSLKGQAGQAQYF. The DNA for the CDR3 is TGTGCCAGCAGCCTAAAGGGACAGGCGGGTCAGGCCCAGTACTTC.

This clonotype is a singleton in its sample. The chain joins TRBV12-5 to TRBJ2-1, with TRBD1 matching over 11 bases. From germline, CDR1 is LGHNT and CDR2 FRNRAP. Germline trimming cut 4 bases from V and 4 bases from J; bases unmatched to any gene: 3. This CDR3 contains 15 residues. CDR3 nucleotides: TGTGCTAGTGGTTCGGGGACAGGGGGATACAATGAGCAGTTCTTC. As protein: CASGSGTGGYNEQFF.